This T cell receptor beta chain is from a study of cytomegalovirus exposure and HLA in healthy donors. Study-level results: HLA alleles were associated with around 17,000 TCR beta sequences in a later analysis at 0.05 false discovery rate. Accurate prediction of most subjects' HLA-A and HLA-B alleles from TCR beta sequences was reported.

This clone has just a few counts. Its antigen is not known. The germline V gene encodes CDR1 MNHEY and CDR2 SVGAGI. This CDR3 is 14 amino acids long. V trimming: 2 bases; J trimming: 2 bases; junction bases outside the gene matches: 3. In the PCR, 60 Vbeta and 13 Jbeta primers were used. Only in-frame clones appear in the TCRdb table, and some are missing; sequencing was by immunoSEQ multiplex PCR. This table has 150,000 to 200,000 clones, roughly four fifths appearing once. This receptor was identified in a man younger than 35 in good health and CMV-seronegative. What was sequenced was PBMCs. The V call is TRBV6-5, the J call TRBJ2-7; 7 bases are a match to TRBD1. The CDR3 nucleotides read TGTGCCAGCAGTTACCGGGACAGAACCTACGAGCAGTACTTC. Its translation: CASSYRDRTYEQYF.